Sequencing of this T cell receptor beta chain was carried out in a study of low-dose radiotherapy and immunotherapy resistance in tumors. With TRAV- and TRBV-specific primers, first-strand cDNA was made, covering the alpha and beta chains. Both a constant-region primer and a V-primer adapter served to amplify TCRs across roughly 20 PCR cycles. A single record per CDR3 protein comes from TCRdb applying MiXCR to the reads. The repertoire consists of about 64,000 distinct CDR3 sequences, with about a quarter occurring once and the leading ten covering under 7%. Time point reported: before trial treatment. There are 15 residues in the CDR3. The germline V gene encodes CDR1 LNHDA and CDR2 SQIVND (reference sequence). The V end lost 5 bases, the J end lost 0 bases, and 11 bases lay between the germline ends.

This clonotype was sampled from a male donor with rectosigmoid adenocarcinoma. The input for sequencing was PBMCs, taken before treatment. This sequence joins TRBV19 and TRBJ2-1; tentative D call: TRBD2 (6 bases). CDR3 coding DNA: TGTGCCAGTAGTCTCCGGGAGAGCTCCTACAATGAGCAGTTCTTC. Protein product: CASSLRESSYNEQFF.